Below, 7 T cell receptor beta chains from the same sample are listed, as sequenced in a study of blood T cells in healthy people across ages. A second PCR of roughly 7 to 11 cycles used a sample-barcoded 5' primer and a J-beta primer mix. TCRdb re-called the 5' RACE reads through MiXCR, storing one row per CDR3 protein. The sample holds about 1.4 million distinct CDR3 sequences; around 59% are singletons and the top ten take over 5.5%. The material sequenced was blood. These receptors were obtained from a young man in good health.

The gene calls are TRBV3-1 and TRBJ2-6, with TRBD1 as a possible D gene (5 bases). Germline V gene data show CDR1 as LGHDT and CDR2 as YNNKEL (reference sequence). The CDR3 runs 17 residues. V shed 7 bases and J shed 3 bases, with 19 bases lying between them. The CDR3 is CASTLRWGGFGANVLTF. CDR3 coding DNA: TGTGCCAGCACTCTAAGGTGGGGCGGCTTTGGGGCCAACGTCCTGACTTTC.

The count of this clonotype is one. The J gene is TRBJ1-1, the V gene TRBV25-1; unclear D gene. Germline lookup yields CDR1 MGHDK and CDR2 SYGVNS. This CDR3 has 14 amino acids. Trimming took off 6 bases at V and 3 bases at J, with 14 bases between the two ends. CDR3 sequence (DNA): TGTGCCAGCAGAGCCCCGAGCGGGGACACTGAAGCTTTCTTT. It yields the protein CASRAPSGDTEAFF.

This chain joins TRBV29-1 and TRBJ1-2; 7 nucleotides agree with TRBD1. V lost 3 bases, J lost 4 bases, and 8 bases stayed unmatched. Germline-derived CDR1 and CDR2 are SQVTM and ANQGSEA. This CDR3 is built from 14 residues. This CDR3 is CSVESWQGGYGYTF. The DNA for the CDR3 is TGCAGCGTTGAGAGCTGGCAGGGGGGCTATGGCTACACCTTC. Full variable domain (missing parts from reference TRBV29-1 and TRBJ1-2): SAVISQKPSRDICQRGTSLTIQCQVDSQVTMMFWYRQQPGQSLTLIATANQGSEATYESGFVIDKFPISRPNLTFSTLTVSNMSPEDSSIYLCSVESWQGGYGYTFGSGTRLTVV.

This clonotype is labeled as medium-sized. This CDR3 is CASSSMEGVTYEQYF. CDR3 DNA: TGCGCCAGCAGCTCGATGGAGGGGGTTACCTACGAGCAGTACTTC. The genes are TRBV5-1 and TRBJ2-7, with D perhaps TRBD1 or TRBD2 (6 bases each). The CDR3 loop spans 15 amino acids. V gave up 3 bases and J gave up 2 bases, with 15 bases separating them. CDR1 SGHRS and CDR2 YFSETQ come from the germline V gene.

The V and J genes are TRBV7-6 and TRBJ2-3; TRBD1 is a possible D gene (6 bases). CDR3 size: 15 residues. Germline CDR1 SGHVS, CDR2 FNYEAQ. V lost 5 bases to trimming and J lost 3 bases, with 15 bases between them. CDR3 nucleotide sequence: TGTGCCAGCAGCCGACAAGGGGGTAGAACAGATACGCAGTATTTT. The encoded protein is CASSRQGGRTDTQYF.

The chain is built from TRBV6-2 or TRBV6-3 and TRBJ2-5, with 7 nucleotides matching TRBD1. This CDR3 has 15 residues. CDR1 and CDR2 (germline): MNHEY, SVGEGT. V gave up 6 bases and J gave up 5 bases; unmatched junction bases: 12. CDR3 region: CASSKGQFVPETQYF. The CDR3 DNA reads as TGTGCCAGCAGCAAGGGACAGTTCGTACCGGAGACCCAGTACTTC.

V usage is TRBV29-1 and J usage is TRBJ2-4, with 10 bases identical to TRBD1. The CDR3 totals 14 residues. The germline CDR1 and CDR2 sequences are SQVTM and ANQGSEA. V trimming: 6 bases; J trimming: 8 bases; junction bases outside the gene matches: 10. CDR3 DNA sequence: TGCAGCGTGAAATCCGGGACAGGGGAGGACATTCAGTACTTC. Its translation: CSVKSGTGEDIQYF.